This T cell receptor (beta chain) was profiled in a study of blood T cell repertoires in COVID-19. On the study more broadly: PBMCs, B-cell-depleted T cells, or T cells were the source of the cDNA or gDNA that made up the material.

This CDR3 comprises 17 residues. Germline V gives CDR1 LNHNV, CDR2 YYDKDF (reference sequence). V trimming: 1 base; J trimming: 4 bases; junction bases outside the gene matches: 11. Some clones are missing from TCRdb's copy, which holds only in-frame ones; the method was immunoSEQ multiplex PCR. The table has about 270,000 clones, 75% to 90% seen once. The genes are TRBV15 and TRBJ1-2; TRBD1 aligns across 8 bases. The receptor was derived from a woman under 30 who had recovered from COVID-19. Material: PBMCs or T cells enriched from blood (not recorded which). The CDR3 is CATSRGGQGRGGYGYTF. The CDR3 nucleotides are TGTGCCACCAGCAGAGGTGGACAGGGCCGTGGCGGCTATGGCTACACCTTC.